A single sample is the source of the 20 T cell receptor beta chains below, sequenced in a study of shared clonotypes between healthy human individuals (TCRdb year 2020). Libraries came from the immunoSEQ multiplex PCR assay. Imported from immuneACCESS, the table was reduced by TCRdb to in-frame sequences with V and J called. These copies leave out some clones; in studies compared against another copy, an unresolved V gene accounts for under half, and the cause of the remainder is not known. A total of almost 750,000 clones appear in this sample, around 77% of them only once. The leading ten clones occupy around 1.8% of the sample. Sequencing was done on a sample of memory CD4+ T cells sorted from blood. The intended sense of this specimen's cell subset or site label: CD45RA-negative fraction. The receptors were sampled from a woman in her 30s in good health.

The table lists this clone with a count of one. V and J are TRBV2 and TRBJ1-1; no clear D gene. V shed 4 bases and J shed 8 bases, with 11 bases lying between them. Germline lookup yields CDR1 SNHLY and CDR2 FYNNEI. The CDR3 loop spans 12 amino acids. The CDR3 loop reads CASSAQEWEAFF. In nucleotides, the CDR3 is TGTGCCAGCAGTGCGCAAGAGTGGGAAGCTTTCTTT.

CDR3 in amino acids: CASSIAGSLKAQHF. CDR3 sequence (DNA): TGTGCCAGTAGTATAGCGGGCAGCCTTAAAGCCCAGCATTTT. The chain couples TRBV19 to TRBJ1-5; D is unresolved. The germline CDR1 and CDR2 sequences are LNHDA and SQIVND (reference sequence). Trimming shortened V by 1 base and J by 11 bases, and 15 bases separated the two germline ends. The CDR3 has 14 amino acids.

This clone was picked up a small number of times. This chain links TRBV7-9 with TRBJ2-3; D is uncertain. Trimming cost V 2 bases and J 0 bases, with 9 bases left between them. CDR3 size: 15 residues. Per germline, CDR1 SEHNR and CDR2 FQNEAQ (reference sequence). The CDR3 region has the DNA TGTGCCAGCAGCTTAAGAGGCGGTAGCACAGATACGCAGTATTTT. Translating gives CASSLRGGSTDTQYF. The whole variable domain, filled in from reference TRBV7-9 and TRBJ2-3, reads DTGVSQNPRHKITKRGQNVTFRCDPISEHNRLYWYRQTLGQGPEFLTYFQNEAQLEKSRLLSDRFSAERPKGSFSTLEIQRTEQGDSAMYLCASSLRGGSTDTQYFGPGTRLTVL.

The chain has TRBV19 and TRBJ2-1, with 8 bases lining up with TRBD2. The CDR3 totals 14 residues. With 4 bases clipped from V and 12 bases from J, the junction kept 11 bases outside the gene matches. From germline, CDR1 is LNHDA and CDR2 SQIVND (reference sequence). The CDR3 DNA is TGTGCCAGTAGTACCACTCCCGTCCGGGAGGGGCAGTTCTTC. Its translation: CASSTTPVREGQFF.

This chain joins TRBV7-9 and TRBJ2-1, with 7 positions matching TRBD1. This CDR3 is built from 11 residues. The J segment lost 14 bases and the V segment lost 5 bases, leaving 6 bases of the junction unmatched. CDR1 is SEHNR and CDR2 is FQNEAQ in the germline V gene (reference sequence). The CDR3, as DNA: TGTGCCAGCAGCCCCGGGACAGTAGAGTTCTTC. As protein: CASSPGTVEFF.

The chain employs TRBV19 and TRBJ2-1; maybe TRBD1 (5 bases). The V and J ends lost 3 bases and 8 bases respectively, with 17 bases between them. Germline lookup yields CDR1 LNHDA and CDR2 SQIVND (reference sequence). This CDR3 is 15 amino acids long. The CDR3 region has the DNA TGTGCCAGTAGTATTAAACGGAATCAGGGCGATGAGCAGTTCTTC. Its translation: CASSIKRNQGDEQFF. Full variable domain (missing parts from reference TRBV19 and TRBJ2-1): DGGITQSPKYLFRKEGQNVTLSCEQNLNHDAMYWYRQDPGQGLRLIYYSQIVNDFQKGDIAEGYSVSREKKESFPLTVTSAQKNPTAFYLCASSIKRNQGDEQFFGPGTRLTVL.

This clone was seen only once. V usage is TRBV5-1 and J usage is TRBJ2-3; 12 bases match TRBD2. The CDR3 runs 15 residues. The junction had 6 bases not matched to a gene; V was cut back by 4 bases and J by 6 bases. Per germline, CDR1 SGHRS and CDR2 YFSETQ. The CDR3 sequence is CASSLSGLAGDTQYF. As DNA, the CDR3 is TGCGCCAGCAGCCTTTCAGGACTAGCGGGGGATACGCAGTATTTT.

This sequence joins TRBV19 and TRBJ1-2; TRBD1 agrees at 10 bases. Germline CDR1 is LNHDA and CDR2 is SQIVND (reference sequence). CDR3 length: 14 residues. J was trimmed by 4 bases and V by 6 bases; bases with no gene match: 5. The CDR3 nucleotides are TGTGCCAGTAGCGTGGGACAGGGGCCCTATGGCTACACCTTC. Translation gives CASSVGQGPYGYTF. The full variable domain, its missing parts supplied by reference TRBV19 and TRBJ1-2, is DGGITQSPKYLFRKEGQNVTLSCEQNLNHDAMYWYRQDPGQGLRLIYYSQIVNDFQKGDIAEGYSVSREKKESFPLTVTSAQKNPTAFYLCASSVGQGPYGYTFGSGTRLTVV.

This chain links TRBV5-1 with TRBJ2-3, with 12 nucleotides matching TRBD2. There are 17 residues in the CDR3. J was trimmed by 0 bases and V by 4 bases; bases with no gene match: 6. CDR1 and CDR2 (germline): SGHRS, YFSETQ. Here the CDR3 reads CASSRGLAGISTDTQYF. For the CDR3, the DNA is TGCGCCAGCAGCCGCGGACTAGCGGGAATAAGCACAGATACGCAGTATTTT.

The rearrangement uses TRBV29-1 and TRBJ2-1; 7 nucleotides align to TRBD2. The germline gives CDR1 SQVTM, CDR2 ANQGSEA. V shed 4 bases and J 4 bases; nucleotides not matched to a gene: 4. The CDR3 covers 13 residues. CDR3 amino acids: CSVGRELYNEQFF. CDR3 bases: TGCAGCGTTGGGCGGGAGTTATACAATGAGCAGTTCTTC.

There are many counts of this clone. The V call is TRBV5-1, the J call TRBJ2-7; D gene unclear. Germline CDR1 is SGHRS and CDR2 is YFSETQ. The length of the CDR3 is 11 residues. V was trimmed by 6 bases and J by 3 bases, leaving 7 bases between them. This chain's CDR3 is CASTGVYEQYF. For the CDR3, the DNA is TGCGCCAGCACAGGCGTCTACGAGCAGTACTTC.

This rearrangement joins TRBV27 to TRBJ1-4; D unclear. The germline V gene has CDR1 MNHEY and CDR2 SMNVEV (reference sequence). The germline V and J ends were trimmed by 4 bases and 7 bases, with 16 bases remaining between them. This CDR3 contains 15 residues. The CDR3 region is CASSSPQKGGEKLFF. The CDR3 coding sequence is TGTGCCAGCAGTTCCCCACAGAAGGGTGGTGAAAAACTGTTTTTT.

This clone has ten or more counts. V usage is TRBV29-1 and J usage is TRBJ1-2; maybe TRBD1 (6 bases). Germline V CDR1 and CDR2: SQVTM, ANQGSEA. This CDR3 contains 14 residues. The V end was cut by 7 bases, the J end by 4 bases, with 19 bases between. Written as DNA, the CDR3 is TGCAGCGCCGGGGTGGGGGGCGAGAGCTATGGCTACACCTTC. Encoded protein: CSAGVGGESYGYTF.

This clone has just one count. The gene calls are TRBV7-7 and TRBJ1-3, with 7 bases matching TRBD1. The germline gives CDR1 SSHAT, CDR2 FNYEAQ (reference sequence). V lost 5 bases and J lost 0; bases outside the gene matches: 7. The CDR3 spans 16 residues. The CDR3 loop is CASSASWTGSGNTIYF. The CDR3 nucleotides read TGTGCCAGCAGCGCTAGCTGGACAGGCTCTGGAAACACCATATATTTT.

V is TRBV5-8 and J is TRBJ2-3; TRBD2 aligns across 12 bases. Germline V CDR1 and CDR2: SGHTS, YDEGEE. Germline trimming cut 4 bases from V and 0 bases from J; bases unmatched to any gene: 6. This CDR3 region has 17 residues. The chain's CDR3 is CASSQPGTSGSTDTQYF. CDR3 DNA sequence: TGTGCCAGCAGCCAACCTGGGACTAGCGGGAGCACAGATACGCAGTATTTT.

This chain connects TRBV30 to TRBJ2-5; D might be TRBD2 (5 bases). The CDR3 length is 13 residues. CDR1 is GTSNPN, CDR2 SVGIG, per germline (reference sequence). Trimming stripped 3 bases from V and 5 bases from J, with 13 bases between. As DNA, the CDR3 is TGTGCCTGGAGGCCGGGGATTGGGGAGACCCAGTACTTC. Translation gives CAWRPGIGETQYF.

This clone was counted ten times or more. This same CDR3 is encoded by further DNA sequences in the sample. This rearrangement joins TRBV27 to TRBJ2-7; 13 nucleotides agree with TRBD2. Germline assignment: CDR1 MNHEY and CDR2 SMNVEV (reference sequence). This CDR3 comprises 16 residues. V lost 6 bases to trimming and J lost 4 bases; unmatched junction nucleotides: 9. CDR3 region: CASSIDPGLAGYEQYF. The CDR3 DNA reads TGTGCCAGCAGCATTGACCCGGGACTAGCGGGGTACGAGCAGTACTTC.

V usage is TRBV19 and J usage is TRBJ2-1; 11 bases map to TRBD2. Germline CDR1 and CDR2: LNHDA and SQIVND (reference sequence). V was pared by 5 bases and J by 8 bases, with 5 bases of the junction left unmatched. CDR3 length equals 14 residues. The CDR3 region is CASSPLAGVDEQFF. CDR3 nucleotide sequence: TGTGCCAGTAGTCCACTAGCGGGAGTAGATGAGCAGTTCTTC.

This clone appeared once. The chain combines TRBV2 with TRBJ1-5, with TRBD1 matching 7 bases. The V gene's germline CDR1 is SNHLY and CDR2 FYNNEI. CDR3 length: 14 amino acids. V dropped 5 bases and J dropped 4; count of bases not matched to a gene: 5. The CDR3 coding sequence is TGTGCCAGCAGTTTGGGGGACAGTAATCAGCCCCAGCATTTT. Its protein is CASSLGDSNQPQHF.

The chain joins TRBV25-1 to TRBJ2-7; TRBD2 aligns across 10 bases. CDR3 length: 15 amino acids. CDR1 is MGHDK and CDR2 is SYGVNS in the germline V gene. J gave up 6 bases and V 2 bases, and 7 bases lay outside the gene matches. The CDR3 DNA sequence: TGTGCCAGCAGTGAAATAGCGGGAGGCCATTCCGAGCAGTACTTC. Amino acid sequence: CASSEIAGGHSEQYF.